The rows below give T cell receptor beta chains drawn from one sample of a study of cytomegalovirus exposure and HLA in healthy donors. The assay was immunoSEQ multiplex PCR, and TCRdb's table has in-frame clones only and misses some. The sample has roughly 170,000 clones, 84% seen once. Sequencing was performed on PBMCs. Receptor source: a girl aged 10 to 17 in good health and CMV-seropositive. Both conserved end residues are part of each CDR3. Fields, in order: CDR3 length, J gene, V gene, clone size, D gene, CDR3 protein, CDR3 DNA. D genes are given only for firm matches. Size is omitted from some rows. Given values are once, few, many or a class for expanded clones.

14 TRBJ2-7 TRBV7-7 . . CASSPQGGGYEQYF TGTGCTAGCAGCCCTCAGGGGGGCGGCTACGAGCAGTACTTC
15 TRBJ2-6 TRBV29-1 . TRBD1 CSVGTGGSGANVLTF TGCAGCGTTGGGACAGGGGGCTCTGGGGCCAACGTCCTGACTTTC
19 TRBJ1-3 TRBV7-2 . . CASSLAARAGRSSGNTIYF TGTGCCAGCAGCTTAGCCGCCAGGGCAGGACGCAGCTCTGGAAACACCATATATTTT
14 TRBJ1-5 TRBV6-1 . . CASSVEQHNQPQHF TGTGCCAGCAGTGTTGAACAACACAATCAGCCCCAGCATTTT
12 TRBJ2-1 TRBV5-1 . TRBD1 CASSSIRQGEFF TGCGCCAGCAGCTCGATTAGACAGGGGGAGTTCTTC
16 TRBJ2-6 TRBV2 . . CASSPSGLSGANVLTF TGTGCCAGCAGTCCCTCGGGTTTATCTGGGGCCAACGTCCTGACTTTC
13 TRBJ1-2 TRBV6-5 . TRBD1 CASKGQGINGYTF TGTGCCAGCAAGGGACAGGGAATAAATGGCTACACCTTC
14 TRBJ1-1 TRBV6-1 few TRBD1 CASSKQGSATEAFF TGTGCCAGCAGTAAACAGGGGTCTGCGACTGAAGCTTTCTTT
13 TRBJ1-1 TRBV9 . . CASSVAQGTEAFF TGTGCCAGCAGCGTAGCACAGGGCACTGAAGCTTTCTTT
14 TRBJ1-3 TRBV6-4 . . CASSALYQGHTIYF TGTGCCAGCAGTGCCCTGTATCAGGGTCACACCATATATTTT
19 TRBJ1-2 TRBV5-1 . . CASSLLGWAAFPSYYGYTF TGCGCCAGCAGCTTGTTGGGTTGGGCAGCATTCCCGAGTTACTATGGCTACACCTTC
13 TRBJ2-7 TRBV28 . . CASSQGLAYEQYF TGTGCCAGCAGCCAGGGACTGGCCTACGAGCAGTACTTC
15 TRBJ1-4 TRBV28 few . CASSRQTTGSEKLFF TGTGCCAGCAGCCGTCAGACAACCGGGAGTGAAAAACTGTTTTTT
13 TRBJ1-5 TRBV6-1 . TRBD1 CASRDRVEQPQHF TGTGCCAGCAGGGACAGGGTCGAACAGCCCCAGCATTTT
14 TRBJ1-2 TRBV5-1 once TRBD1 CASSSGQGGFGYTF TGCGCCAGCAGCTCGGGACAGGGAGGCTTTGGCTACACCTTC
12 TRBJ1-1 TRBV29-1 . . CSVGQFNTEAFF TGCAGCGTAGGACAGTTTAACACTGAAGCTTTCTTT
14 TRBJ1-2 TRBV11-3 . . CASSLGIGGYGYTF TGTGCCAGCAGCTTAGGGATAGGGGGCTATGGCTACACCTTC
15 TRBJ2-2 TRBV6-1 . . CASRSDGGNTGELFF TGTGCCAGCAGAAGTGACGGGGGGAACACCGGGGAGCTGTTTTTT
12 TRBJ2-3 TRBV27 . . CASSSRLDTQYF TGTGCCAGCAGTTCGAGACTGGATACGCAGTATTTT
14 TRBJ1-5 TRBV6-5 . . CASSDRPANQPQHF TGTGCCAGCAGTGACAGACCGGCCAATCAGCCCCAGCATTTT